Sequencing of this T cell receptor (beta chain) was carried out in a study of T cell changes during pregnancy in multiple sclerosis. V was pared by 5 bases and J by 3 bases, with 6 bases of the junction left unmatched. The germline V gene encodes CDR1 MNHEY and CDR2 SMNVEV (reference sequence). This CDR3 has 15 residues. Clones were read by immunoSEQ multiplex PCR, and TCRdb kept only the in-frame ones, dropping some. Of some 31,000 clones in the sample, 90% to 95% were seen once. Sequenced here: CD8+ T cells from peripheral blood mononuclear cells, sampled in the second trimester of pregnancy. The chain combines TRBV27 with TRBJ2-2, with TRBD1 identical over 7 bases. The receptor comes from a female donor in good health, enrolled as a control in a pregnancy study. The CDR3 DNA follows: TGTGCCAGCAGTAGGGACAGCGCTTACACCGGGGAGCTGTTTTTT. Protein sequence: CASSRDSAYTGELFF.